This paragraph covers one T cell receptor beta chain sequence. Its antigen is currently unknown. A second about 7 to 12 cycle PCR used barcoded and J-beta primers. TCRdb processed the 5' RACE reads anew with MiXCR; each CDR3 protein has one entry. The table shows roughly 1,500,000 distinct CDR3 sequences, with around 36% occurring only once. Donors gave 9 to 10 milliliters of peripheral blood apiece. Extractions gave at least 5 micrograms of total RNA per sample. This sample is drawn from a study of blood T cells in healthy people across ages. Study observations and caveats: The donors' CMV status was not determined, possibly confounding changes in expanded clonotypes.

Between the trimmed V and J ends, which lost 8 bases and 4 bases, there was a span of 14 bases. Looked up from germline, CDR1 is MNHEY and CDR2 is SVGEGT. The CDR3 covers 13 residues. The genes are TRBV6-2 or TRBV6-3 and TRBJ1-1; D uncertain. Sequencing used blood. This receptor was identified in a woman between 25 and 40 years old in good health. CDR3 DNA: TGTGCCAGCCGCGGCCTCTCCTCCACTGAAGCTTTCTTT. Amino acid sequence: CASRGLSSTEAFF.